The entry below gives a single T cell receptor beta chain sequence along with its context. How the authors handled the data: Amplification with reference gene primers provided the estimates of nucleated cell counts. Profiling relied on immunoSEQ multiplex PCR, and the TCRdb table lists in-frame clones only, not all of them. Clone size and the V and J calls come from that table; the DNA yielded D and trimming. The sample shows 40,000 to 45,000 clones, roughly 90% of them seen only once. These data are taken from a study of blood T cell repertoires in COVID-19. Study-wide context: Researchers got acute and convalescent COVID-19 samples from the United States, Italy and Spain. The cDNA or gDNA used as material had been derived from T cells, B-cell-depleted T cells, or PBMCs.

This CDR3 comprises 15 residues. The V gene lost 3 bases and the J gene lost 0 bases, with 12 bases spanning the gap. Germline CDR1 LGHNA, CDR2 YSLEER. This TCR derives from a man aged 45 to 65 with active COVID-19. V is TRBV4-3 and J is TRBJ2-7; D might be TRBD1 (6 bases). Sequenced input: peripheral blood. CDR3 in amino acids: CASSQLQGYSYEQYF. As DNA, the CDR3 is TGCGCCAGCAGCCAGTTACAGGGATACTCCTACGAGCAGTACTTC.